Included here is one T cell receptor (beta chain) sequence, with context. The repertoire was sequenced with immunoSEQ multiplex PCR; TCRdb's copy has only in-frame clones and lacks some. Here the sample spans over 150,000 clones, under 95% being singletons. This sample was taken from a study of OX40 agonist ivuxolimab in advanced cancers. Study information: Ivuxolimab doses were 0.01, 0.1, 0.3, 1.5, 3 or 10 mg/kg every 2 weeks. Anti-PD-1, anti-PD-L1 or anti-CTLA-4 therapy given earlier was allowed, and 40% had some. A mean age of around 60 years, range about 20 to 79, was recorded, and 82.7% were male.

The V segment lost 6 bases and the J segment 5 bases; nucleotides outside the gene matches: 6. CDR3 length: 14 residues. Germline V gene data show CDR1 as ENHRY and CDR2 as SYGVKD. The sequences come from CD4+ or CD8+ T cells sorted from blood, collected in a trial of the OX40 agonist ivuxolimab. This receptor was identified in an adult with an advanced solid tumor such as melanoma, head and neck, liver or kidney cancer. The chain uses TRBV10-3 and TRBJ2-5; 10 bases fit TRBD1. DNA for the CDR3: TGTGCCATCAGGGGACAGGGGCATCTGGAGACCCAGTACTTC. Protein: CAIRGQGHLETQYF.